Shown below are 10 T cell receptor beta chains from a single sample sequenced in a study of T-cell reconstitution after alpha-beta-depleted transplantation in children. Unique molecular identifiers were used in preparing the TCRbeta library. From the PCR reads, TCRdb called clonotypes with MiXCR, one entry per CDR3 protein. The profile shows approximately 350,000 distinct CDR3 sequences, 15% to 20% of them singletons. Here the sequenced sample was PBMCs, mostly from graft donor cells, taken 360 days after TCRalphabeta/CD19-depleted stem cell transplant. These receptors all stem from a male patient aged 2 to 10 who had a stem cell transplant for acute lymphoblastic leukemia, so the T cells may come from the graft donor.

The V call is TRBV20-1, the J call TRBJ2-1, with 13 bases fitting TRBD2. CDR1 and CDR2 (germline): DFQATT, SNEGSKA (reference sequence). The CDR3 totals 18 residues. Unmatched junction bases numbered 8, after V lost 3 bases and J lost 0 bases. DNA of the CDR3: TGCAGTGCTAGTTTAGGACTAGCGGGAGAGGACTCCTACAATGAGCAGTTCTTC. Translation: CSASLGLAGEDSYNEQFF.

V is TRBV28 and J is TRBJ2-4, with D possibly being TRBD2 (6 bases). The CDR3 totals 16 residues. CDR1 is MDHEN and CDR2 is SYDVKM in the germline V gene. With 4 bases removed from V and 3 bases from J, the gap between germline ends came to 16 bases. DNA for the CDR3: TGTGCCAGCAGTTCCCCGGGGGAACTAGTCAAAAACATTCAGTACTTC. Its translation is CASSSPGELVKNIQYF.

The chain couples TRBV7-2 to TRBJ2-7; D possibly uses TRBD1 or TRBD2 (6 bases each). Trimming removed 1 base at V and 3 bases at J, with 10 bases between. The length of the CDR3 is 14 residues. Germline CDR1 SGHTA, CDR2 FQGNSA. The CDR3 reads CASSLGAGHYEQYF. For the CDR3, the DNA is TGTGCCAGCAGCTTAGGCGCGGGACACTACGAGCAGTACTTC.

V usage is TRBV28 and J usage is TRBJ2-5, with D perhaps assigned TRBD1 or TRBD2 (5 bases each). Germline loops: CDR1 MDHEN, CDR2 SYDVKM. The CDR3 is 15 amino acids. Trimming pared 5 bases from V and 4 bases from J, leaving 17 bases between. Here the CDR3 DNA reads TGTGCCAGCAGTCAACCGGTGGGGGTTCGAGAGACCCAGTACTTC. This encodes CASSQPVGVRETQYF.

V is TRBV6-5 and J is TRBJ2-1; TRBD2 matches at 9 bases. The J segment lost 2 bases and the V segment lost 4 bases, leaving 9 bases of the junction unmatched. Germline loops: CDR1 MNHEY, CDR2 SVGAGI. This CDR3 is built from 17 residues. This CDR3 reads CASSSIGTSPTYNEQFF. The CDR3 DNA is TGTGCCAGCAGTTCAATAGGGACTAGCCCCACCTACAATGAGCAGTTCTTC.

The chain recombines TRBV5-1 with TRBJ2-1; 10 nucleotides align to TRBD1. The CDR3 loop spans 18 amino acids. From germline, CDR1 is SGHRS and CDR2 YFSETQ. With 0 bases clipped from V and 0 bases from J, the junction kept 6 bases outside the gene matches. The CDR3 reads CASSLGDRGGSSYNEQFF. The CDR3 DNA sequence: TGCGCCAGCAGCTTGGGGGACAGGGGCGGAAGCTCCTACAATGAGCAGTTCTTC.

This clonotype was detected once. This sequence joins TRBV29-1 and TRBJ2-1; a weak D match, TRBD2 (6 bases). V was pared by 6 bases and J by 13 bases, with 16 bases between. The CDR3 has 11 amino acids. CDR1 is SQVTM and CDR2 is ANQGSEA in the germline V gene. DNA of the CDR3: TGCAGCGTCCCGACGGAGGGAAGACAGTTCTTC. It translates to CSVPTEGRQFF.

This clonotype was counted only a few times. The CDR3 nucleotides read TGCGCCAGCAGCTTGACCCGGGGGGAGCAGTACTTC. Translation gives CASSLTRGEQYF. The V call is TRBV5-1, the J call TRBJ2-7, with D tentatively TRBD2 (6 bases). Germline V CDR1 and CDR2: SGHRS, YFSETQ. This CDR3 comprises 12 residues. V was clipped by 1 base and J by 7 bases, with 9 bases between them. Filled out from reference TRBV5-1 and TRBJ2-7, the complete variable domain reads KAGVTQTPRYLIKTRGQQVTLSCSPISGHRSVSWYQQTPGQGLQFLFEYFSETQRNKGNFPGRFSGRQFSNSRSEMNVSTLELGDSALYLCASSLTRGEQYFGPGTRLTVT.

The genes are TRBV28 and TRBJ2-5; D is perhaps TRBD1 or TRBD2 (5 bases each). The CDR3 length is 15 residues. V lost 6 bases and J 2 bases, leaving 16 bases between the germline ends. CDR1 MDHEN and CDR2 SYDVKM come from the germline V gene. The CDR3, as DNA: TGTGCCAGCAGCTGGGTGGGGGATCGGCAAGAGACCCAGTACTTC. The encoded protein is CASSWVGDRQETQYF.

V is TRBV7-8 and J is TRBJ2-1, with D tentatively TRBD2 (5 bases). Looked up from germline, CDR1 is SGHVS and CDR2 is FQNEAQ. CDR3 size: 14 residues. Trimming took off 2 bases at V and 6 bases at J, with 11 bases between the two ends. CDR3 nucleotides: TGTGCCAGCAGCTTACCACTAGATATCAATGAGCAGTTCTTC. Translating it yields CASSLPLDINEQFF.